This T cell receptor (beta chain) was recorded in a study of PD-L1 blockade in urothelial cancer. Study-level background: Blood was analyzed 3 weeks (second dose) and 6 weeks after treatment start. Researchers found blood samples held a median of around 140,000 T cells.

The method was immunoSEQ multiplex PCR; TCRdb's version includes in-frame clones alone and lacks a portion of them. The table lists about 71,000 clones, approximately 88% of them singletons. The clonotype was recovered from a man in his 60s with urothelial cancer. Sequences were derived from PBMCs, sampled around atezolizumab (anti-PD-L1) treatment.

This chain's CDR3 is CASSRDRKETQYF. DNA for the CDR3: TGTGCCAGCAGCCGGGACAGGAAAGAGACCCAGTACTTC. This rearrangement joins TRBV14 to TRBJ2-5; 8 positions match TRBD1. Germline V lookup: CDR1 SGHDN, CDR2 FVKESK. The CDR3 contains 13 residues. J lost 3 bases, V lost 4 bases, and 1 base had no gene match.